What follows are 17 T cell receptor beta chains derived from one specimen sequenced in a study of T cell repertoires in cytomegalovirus infection. TCRdb itself ran the reads through MiXCR, one entry per CDR3 protein. The sample has almost 500,000 distinct CDR3 sequences; approximately 11% are singletons. Input material: PBMCs. The receptor set was obtained from a human donor in good health (CMV status not recorded). Some clones in this sample may be carry-over from other donors' samples.

This clonotype was observed many times. The chain uses TRBV7-3 and TRBJ2-3; D is possibly TRBD2 (5 bases). CDR1 is SGHTA and CDR2 is FQGTGA in the germline V gene. The CDR3 covers 13 residues. Trimming removed 1 base at V and 4 bases at J, with 6 bases between. The CDR3 DNA reads TGTGCCAGCAGCTTAATGGAGGCAGATACGCAGTATTTT. Protein: CASSLMEADTQYF.

As to this clonotype: A much bigger clone sits one base away, suggesting this may be a read error. The chain has TRBV6-6 and TRBJ1-5; D is possibly TRBD1 (5 bases). Trimming took off 8 bases at V and 7 bases at J, with 18 bases between the two ends. CDR3 size: 14 residues. CDR1 MNHNY and CDR2 SVGAGI come from the germline V gene (reference sequence). CDR3 region: CASCRAGREQPQHF. In DNA form, the CDR3 reads TGTGCCAGCTGCCGGGCGGGGCGGGAGCAGCCCCAGCATTTT.

Many counts were recorded for this clonotype. The rearrangement joins TRBV2 to TRBJ2-7, with D maybe TRBD2 (6 bases). Trimming took off 5 bases at V and 5 bases at J, with 19 bases between the two ends. Germline assignment: CDR1 SNHLY and CDR2 FYNNEI. The CDR3 has 15 amino acids. The CDR3 reads CASSRDSGGVNEQYF. The CDR3, as DNA: TGTGCCAGCAGTAGGGACTCCGGCGGAGTCAACGAGCAGTACTTC.

This clonotype has at least ten counts. CDR3 residues: CASSVPGQGYEQYF. CDR3 sequence (DNA): TGTGCCAGCAGTGTCCCGGGACAGGGCTACGAGCAGTACTTC. The V and J genes are TRBV6-5 and TRBJ2-7; 9 bases line up with TRBD1. V was clipped by 5 bases and J by 3 bases; unmatched bases: 5. Germline V gives CDR1 MNHEY, CDR2 SVGAGI. The CDR3 runs to 14 residues.

This rearrangement joins TRBV5-8 to TRBJ2-5; perhaps TRBD2 as D (6 bases). Germline loops: CDR1 SGHTS, CDR2 YDEGEE. The CDR3 loop spans 15 amino acids. The V end lost 2 bases, the J end lost 1 base, and 12 bases lay between the germline ends. The CDR3 bases are TGTGCCAGCAGCTTAGGCGGGGTGGCCCAAGAGACCCAGTACTTC. Amino acid sequence: CASSLGGVAQETQYF.

The J gene is TRBJ2-3, the V gene TRBV12-3 or TRBV12-4, with 10 nucleotides matching TRBD2. V lost 3 bases, J lost 4 bases, and 4 bases stayed unmatched. The CDR3 runs to 15 residues. CDR3 protein: CASSFSGGAADTQYF. The CDR3 DNA reads TGTGCCAGCAGTTTCAGCGGGGGGGCCGCAGATACGCAGTATTTT.

In its sample, this clonotype was seen many times. The chain couples TRBV20-1 to TRBJ1-1; 7 nucleotides align to TRBD1. CDR1 and CDR2 (germline): DFQATT, SNEGSKA (reference sequence). The CDR3 contains 15 residues. The J segment lost 8 bases and the V segment lost 0 bases, leaving 12 bases of the junction unmatched. CDR3 sequence (DNA): TGCAGTGCTAGAGATCGGAGGGGGCAGAGTGAAGAAGCTTTCTTT. It specifies CSARDRRGQSEEAFF.

This clonotype was detected ten times or more. The V and J genes are TRBV10-3 and TRBJ1-1, with 8 bases identical to TRBD1. This CDR3 is built from 14 residues. V lost 2 bases to trimming and J lost 1 base; unmatched junction nucleotides: 0. CDR1 and CDR2 (germline): ENHRY, SYGVKD. CDR3 DNA sequence: TGTGCCATCAGTGAGGACAGGGGGAACACTGAAGCTTTCTTT. It yields the protein CAISEDRGNTEAFF.

The sample holds a few counts of this clonotype. The V call is TRBV3-1, the J call TRBJ1-1, with D possibly TRBD1 on 6 matching bases. V gave up 5 bases and J gave up 10 bases, with 11 bases separating them. CDR1 is LGHDT, CDR2 YNNKEL, per germline (reference sequence). This CDR3 has 11 amino acids. The CDR3 DNA follows: TGTGCCAGCAGCACCCAGGGGATAGCTTTCTTT. Protein: CASSTQGIAFF. Using reference TRBV3-1 and TRBJ1-1 for the parts outside the CDR3, the full variable domain is DTAVSQTPKYLVTQMGNDKSIKCEQNLGHDTMYWYKQDSKKFLKIMFSYNNKELIINETVPNRFSPKSPDKAHLNLHINSLELGDSAVYFCASSTQGIAFFGQGTRLTVV.

This clonotype was picked up many times. The rearrangement joins TRBV7-6 to TRBJ1-4, with a weak D call TRBD1 (6 bases). The germline V gene has CDR1 SGHVS and CDR2 FNYEAQ. Trimming stripped 4 bases from V and 6 bases from J, with 9 bases between. CDR3 length: 13 residues. The CDR3 DNA reads as TGTGCCAGCAGCTCCCACAGGGATGAAAAACTGTTTTTT. Amino acid sequence: CASSSHRDEKLFF. The whole variable domain, remainder taken from reference TRBV7-6 and TRBJ1-4, is GAGVSQSPRYKVTKRGQDVALRCDPISGHVSLYWYRQALGQGPEFLTYFNYEAQQDKSGLPNDRFSAERPEGSISTLTIQRTEQRDSAMYRCASSSHRDEKLFFGSGTQLSVL.

This clonotype showed up many times. This chain uses TRBV11-3 with TRBJ2-1, with TRBD2 matching over 7 bases. Per the germline V gene, CDR1 is SGHNT and CDR2 is YENEEA. CDR3 length equals 14 residues. The V segment lost 1 base and the J segment 4 bases; nucleotides outside the gene matches: 1. The CDR3 protein is CASSLGGGYNEQFF. CDR3 sequence (DNA): TGTGCCAGCAGCTTAGGCGGGGGATACAATGAGCAGTTCTTC.

This clonotype was seen many times. For the CDR3, the DNA is TGTGCCAGCAGCCAGACGGCAGATACGCAGTATTTT. Translated: CASSQTADTQYF. This chain uses TRBV14 with TRBJ2-3, with D uncertain. Germline CDR1 and CDR2: SGHDN and FVKESK. The length of the CDR3 is 12 residues. Trimming took off 3 bases at V and 4 bases at J, with 5 bases between the two ends.

This clonotype was observed many times. The chain joins TRBV7-3 to TRBJ2-2; TRBD2 is a possible D gene (5 bases). The V gene's germline CDR1 is SGHTA and CDR2 FQGTGA. V was shortened by 3 bases and J by 9 bases, with 11 bases between the two germline ends. The CDR3 is 13 residues long. The chain's CDR3 is CASSFTGSRELFF. The CDR3 coding sequence is TGTGCCAGCAGCTTTACTGGGAGCCGGGAGCTGTTTTTT.

This clonotype was recorded at least ten times. The V gene is TRBV7-2, the J gene TRBJ2-1; D perhaps matches TRBD2 (5 bases). The CDR3 spans 12 residues. V was pared by 5 bases and J by 10 bases, with 12 bases between. Germline V gene lookup returns CDR1 SGHTA and CDR2 FQGNSA. CDR3 nucleotide sequence: TGTGCCAGCAGCCAGGACTCTGGGGAGCAGTTCTTC. Amino acids: CASSQDSGEQFF.

The chain has TRBV9 and TRBJ2-3; 8 bases match TRBD2. V lost 4 bases and J lost 4; bases outside the gene matches: 8. This CDR3 has 15 residues. CDR1 SGDLS and CDR2 YYNGEE come from the germline V gene. CDR3 DNA sequence: TGTGCCAGCAGCCCTCCGTCGGGAGGGCCAGATACGCAGTATTTT. This sequence encodes CASSPPSGGPDTQYF.

This clonotype was recorded many times. This chain joins TRBV11-2 and TRBJ2-7; D unresolved. Trimming stripped 3 bases from V and 0 bases from J, with 9 bases between. Germline loops: CDR1 SGHAT, CDR2 FQNNGV. The CDR3 length is 14 residues. This chain's CDR3 is CASSFIRSSYEQYF. Here the CDR3 DNA reads TGTGCCAGCAGCTTCATACGGAGCTCCTACGAGCAGTACTTC.

This clonotype was seen many times. This chain links TRBV7-8 with TRBJ1-5; 8 nucleotides match TRBD1. This CDR3 has 16 residues. CDR1 is SGHVS, CDR2 FQNEAQ, per germline. J was trimmed by 3 bases and V by 5 bases; bases with no gene match: 9. The CDR3 DNA is TGTGCCAGCAGCCTCCCGGACAGGGCGCACAATCAGCCCCAGCATTTT. It encodes CASSLPDRAHNQPQHF.